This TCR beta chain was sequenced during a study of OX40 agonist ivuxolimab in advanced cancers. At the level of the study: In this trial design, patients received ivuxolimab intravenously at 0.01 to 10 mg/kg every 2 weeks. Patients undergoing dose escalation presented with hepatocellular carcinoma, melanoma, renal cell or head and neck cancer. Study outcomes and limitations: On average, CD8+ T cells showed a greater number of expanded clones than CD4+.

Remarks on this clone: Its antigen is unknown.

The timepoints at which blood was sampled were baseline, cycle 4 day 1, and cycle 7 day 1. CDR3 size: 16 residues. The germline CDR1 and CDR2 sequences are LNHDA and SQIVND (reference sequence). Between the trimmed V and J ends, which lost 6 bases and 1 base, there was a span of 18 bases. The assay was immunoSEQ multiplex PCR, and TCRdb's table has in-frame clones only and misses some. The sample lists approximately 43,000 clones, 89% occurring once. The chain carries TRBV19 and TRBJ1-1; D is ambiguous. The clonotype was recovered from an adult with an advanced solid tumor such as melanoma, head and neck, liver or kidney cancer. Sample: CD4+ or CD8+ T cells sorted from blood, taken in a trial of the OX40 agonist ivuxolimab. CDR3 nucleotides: TGTGCCAGTAGCATACTAGCAACCACCCCGAACACTGAAGCTTTCTTT. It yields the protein CASSILATTPNTEAFF.